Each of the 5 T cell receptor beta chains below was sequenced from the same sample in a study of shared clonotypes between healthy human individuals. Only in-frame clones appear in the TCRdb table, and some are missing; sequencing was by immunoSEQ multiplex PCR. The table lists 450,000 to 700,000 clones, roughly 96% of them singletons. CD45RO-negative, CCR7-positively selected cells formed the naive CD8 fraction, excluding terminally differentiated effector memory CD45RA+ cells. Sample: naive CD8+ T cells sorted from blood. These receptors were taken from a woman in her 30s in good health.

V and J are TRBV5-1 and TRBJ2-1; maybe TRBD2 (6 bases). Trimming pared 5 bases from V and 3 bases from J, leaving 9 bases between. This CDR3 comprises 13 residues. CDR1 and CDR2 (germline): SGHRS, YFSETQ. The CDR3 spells CASREGGYNEQFF. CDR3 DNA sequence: TGCGCCAGCAGGGAGGGCGGCTACAATGAGCAGTTCTTC.

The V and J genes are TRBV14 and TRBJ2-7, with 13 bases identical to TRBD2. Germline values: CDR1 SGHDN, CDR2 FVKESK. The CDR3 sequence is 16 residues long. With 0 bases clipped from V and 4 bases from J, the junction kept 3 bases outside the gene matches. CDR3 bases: TGTGCCAGCAGCCAAGAAATGACTAGCGGGAGGTACGAGCAGTACTTC. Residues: CASSQEMTSGRYEQYF.

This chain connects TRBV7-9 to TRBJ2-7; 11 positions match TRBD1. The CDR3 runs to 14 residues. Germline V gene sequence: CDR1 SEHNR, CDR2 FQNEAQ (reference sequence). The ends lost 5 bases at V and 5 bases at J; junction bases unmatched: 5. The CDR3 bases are TGTGCCAGCAGCCTGGAGGGACAGGGGGACGAGCAGTACTTC. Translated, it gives CASSLEGQGDEQYF.

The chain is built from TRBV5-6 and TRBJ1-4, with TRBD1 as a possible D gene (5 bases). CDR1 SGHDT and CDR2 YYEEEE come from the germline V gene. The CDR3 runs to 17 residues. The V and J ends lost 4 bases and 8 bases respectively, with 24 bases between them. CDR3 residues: CASSTRHGWGGWEKLFF. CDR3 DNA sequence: TGTGCCAGCAGCACCCGCCATGGATGGGGGGGTTGGGAAAAACTGTTTTTT.

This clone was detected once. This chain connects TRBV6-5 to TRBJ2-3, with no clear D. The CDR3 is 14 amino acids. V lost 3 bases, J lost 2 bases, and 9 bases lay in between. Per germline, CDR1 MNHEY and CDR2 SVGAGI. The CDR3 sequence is CASSYQRSTDTQYF. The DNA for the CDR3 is TGTGCCAGCAGTTATCAGAGATCCACAGATACGCAGTATTTT.